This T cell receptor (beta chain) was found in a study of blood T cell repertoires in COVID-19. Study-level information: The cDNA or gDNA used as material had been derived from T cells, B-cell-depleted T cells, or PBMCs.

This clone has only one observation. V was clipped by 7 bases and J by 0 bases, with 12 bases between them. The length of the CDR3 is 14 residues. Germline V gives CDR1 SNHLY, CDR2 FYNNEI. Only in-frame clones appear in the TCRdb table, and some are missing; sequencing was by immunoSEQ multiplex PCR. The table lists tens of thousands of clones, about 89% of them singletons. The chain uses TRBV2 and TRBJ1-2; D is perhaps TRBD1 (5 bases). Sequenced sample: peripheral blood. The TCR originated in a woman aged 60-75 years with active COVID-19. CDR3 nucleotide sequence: TGTGCCAGCATGGGGCAGACAGCTAACTATGGCTACACCTTC. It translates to CASMGQTANYGYTF.